Shown below are 32 T cell receptor beta chains from a single sample sequenced in a study of T cell responses to AZD1222 COVID-19 vaccine. TCRdb keeps only in-frame clones here, not all; method: immunoSEQ multiplex PCR. The sample lists 120,000 to 150,000 clones; about nine tenths were seen once. Sample: peripheral blood, taken 28 days after the second AZD1222 dose. The receptors come from an adult who received the AZD1222 COVID-19 vaccine.

The chain uses TRBV5-1 and TRBJ2-7; the D is unclear. Per germline, CDR1 SGHRS and CDR2 YFSETQ. The CDR3 contains 15 residues. With 4 bases removed from V and 0 bases from J, the gap between germline ends came to 14 bases. CDR3 sequence: CASSVTGLSSYEQYF. The CDR3 DNA reads as TGCGCCAGCAGCGTAACGGGCCTGAGCTCCTACGAGCAGTACTTC.

The V call is TRBV18, the J call TRBJ1-1; unclear D gene. Trimming pared 3 bases from V and 3 bases from J, leaving 5 bases between. Germline assignment: CDR1 KGHSH and CDR2 LQKENI. This CDR3 has 12 residues. CDR3 sequence: CASSPRDTEAFF. In DNA form, the CDR3 reads TGTGCCAGCTCACCCCGGGACACTGAAGCTTTCTTT.

V is TRBV7-9 and J is TRBJ1-2; possibly TRBD1 for D (5 bases). Germline V lookup: CDR1 SEHNR, CDR2 FQNEAQ (reference sequence). The CDR3 sequence is 15 residues long. V was cut by 5 bases and J by 2 bases, with 15 bases left in between. The CDR3 sequence is CASSTRAAGNYGYTF. In DNA, the CDR3 is TGTGCCAGCAGCACCAGAGCGGCAGGGAACTATGGCTACACCTTC.

The V call is TRBV18, the J call TRBJ1-2; no firm D call. The CDR3 runs 14 residues. Trimming left V 3 bases short and J 6 bases short, with 14 bases between. Germline-derived CDR1 and CDR2 are KGHSH and LQKENI. CDR3 sequence (DNA): TGTGCCAGCTCACCTAGAGATACTGAGCATGGCTACACCTTC. Translation: CASSPRDTEHGYTF.

The rearrangement joins TRBV5-1 to TRBJ2-3; D call uncertain. The V gene's germline CDR1 is SGHRS and CDR2 YFSETQ. Trimming took off 3 bases at V and 1 base at J, with 15 bases between the two ends. The CDR3 covers 16 residues. The CDR3 DNA reads TGCGCCAGCAGCTCTCCTCGGGCCGTGGGCACAGATACGCAGTATTTT. Translation gives CASSSPRAVGTDTQYF.

The chain is built from TRBV4-1 and TRBJ1-5; TRBD1 is a possible D gene (5 bases). This CDR3 spans 20 amino acids. V lost 0 bases, J lost 7 bases, and 28 bases lay in between. The germline CDR1 and CDR2 sequences are MGHRA and YSYEKL. The CDR3 region has the DNA TGCGCCAGCAGCCAAGATCTTCTGTCCTACAGTTCGGGGCTGAGGCAGCCCCAGCATTTT. Residues: CASSQDLLSYSSGLRQPQHF.

V and J are TRBV7-3 and TRBJ1-1, with 8 bases aligning to TRBD1. V lost 5 bases, J lost 3 bases, and 8 bases stayed unmatched. The CDR3 totals 15 residues. From germline, CDR1 is SGHTA and CDR2 FQGTGA. CDR3 loop: CASSPRQGRDTEAFF. CDR3 sequence (DNA): TGTGCCAGCAGCCCTAGACAGGGGAGGGACACTGAAGCTTTCTTT.

V usage is TRBV10-3 and J usage is TRBJ1-1; the match to TRBD1 covers 8 bases. Germline V lookup: CDR1 ENHRY, CDR2 SYGVKD. Losses at the gene ends were 4 bases for V and 0 bases for J; bases not matched to a gene: 13. CDR3 size: 18 residues. CDR3 region: CAISGSGTGGRMNTEAFF. Written as DNA, the CDR3 is TGTGCCATCAGTGGGTCCGGTACAGGGGGTAGGATGAACACTGAAGCTTTCTTT.

The chain has TRBV7-9 and TRBJ1-1; tentatively, D is TRBD1 (6 bases). CDR1 is SEHNR, CDR2 FQNEAQ, per germline (reference sequence). V shed 3 bases and J shed 4 bases, with 9 bases lying between them. This CDR3 contains 13 residues. CDR3: CASSLGGLTEAFF. In DNA form, the CDR3 reads TGTGCCAGCAGCTTGGGGGGGCTCACTGAAGCTTTCTTT.

The genes are TRBV24-1 and TRBJ1-2; 8 bases agree with TRBD1. From germline, CDR1 is KGHDR and CDR2 SFDVKD. V was pared by 2 bases and J by 8 bases, with 3 bases of the junction left unmatched. The CDR3 is 13 residues long. For the CDR3, the DNA is TGTGCCACCAGTGATTCAGGACAGGGCGGCTACACCTTC. It encodes CATSDSGQGGYTF.

The rearrangement uses TRBV7-3 and TRBJ2-7; perhaps TRBD2 as D (6 bases). CDR1 is SGHTA and CDR2 is FQGTGA in the germline V gene. The CDR3 is made up of 14 amino acids. V dropped 1 base and J dropped 7 bases, with 14 bases sitting between them. CDR3 region: CASSLSPGTGEQYF. The CDR3 bases are TGTGCCAGCAGCTTAAGTCCAGGGACTGGTGAGCAGTACTTC.

The CDR3 DNA is TGTGCCAGCAAGTCAGGGAGCTCTAACTATGGCTACACCTTC. Its protein product is CASKSGSSNYGYTF. The V call is TRBV25-1, the J call TRBJ1-2; possible D gene TRBD1, 5 bases. Deletions cut 7 bases from V and 0 bases from J, with 12 bases between. This CDR3 has 14 residues. In germline, CDR1 is MGHDK, CDR2 SYGVNS.

The rearrangement links TRBV6-5 to TRBJ1-5, with D hard to call. Germline V lookup: CDR1 MNHEY, CDR2 SVGAGI. Trimming cost V 7 bases and J 0 bases, with 7 bases left between them. The CDR3 runs 13 residues. Written as DNA, the CDR3 is TGTGCCAGCATACCATATAGCAATCAGCCCCAGCATTTT. Protein: CASIPYSNQPQHF.

Written as DNA, the CDR3 is TGTGCCAGTAACGACATTTCCAGCTTGGATGGCTACACCTTC. Amino acids: CASNDISSLDGYTF. The chain couples TRBV19 to TRBJ1-2; D uncertain. Germline V lookup: CDR1 LNHDA, CDR2 SQIVND (reference sequence). CDR3 length equals 14 residues. V was cut by 7 bases and J by 6 bases, with 18 bases left in between.

V usage is TRBV4-1 and J usage is TRBJ1-2; no definite D call. The CDR3 is 16 amino acids. Trimming removed 4 bases at V and 2 bases at J, with 17 bases between. Germline-derived CDR1 and CDR2 are MGHRA and YSYEKL. The CDR3 protein is CASSREGRTINYGYTF. CDR3 bases: TGCGCCAGCAGCCGCGAAGGCAGGACGATCAACTATGGCTACACCTTC.

The rearrangement uses TRBV5-4 and TRBJ2-7, with TRBD1 identical over 9 bases. In germline, CDR1 is SGHNT, CDR2 YYREEE (reference sequence). The CDR3 runs to 15 residues. The junction had 10 bases not matched to a gene; V was cut back by 4 bases and J by 5 bases. CDR3 nucleotides: TGTGCCAGCAGCGCAGCCGGACAGGGGCGCGACGAGCAGTACTTC. Protein product: CASSAAGQGRDEQYF.

The gene calls are TRBV12-3 or TRBV12-4 and TRBJ2-3; unclear D gene. Trimming stripped 8 bases from V and 3 bases from J, with 9 bases between. The CDR3 length is 12 residues. The CDR3 bases are TGTGCCAGCTCAGGTCCAACAGATACGCAGTATTTT. This gives the protein CASSGPTDTQYF.

This clone was seen once. The chain uses TRBV9 and TRBJ2-1, with a tentative D call TRBD2 (5 bases). Germline lookup yields CDR1 SGDLS and CDR2 YYNGEE. Trimming stripped 4 bases from V and 12 bases from J, with 14 bases between. The CDR3 spans 12 residues. CDR3 sequence: CASSSQAGGQFF. In nucleotides, the CDR3 is TGTGCCAGCAGCTCCCAAGCAGGAGGGCAGTTCTTC.

This chain links TRBV7-9 with TRBJ2-1; the match to TRBD2 covers 7 bases. CDR3 length: 16 residues. The V gene's germline CDR1 is SEHNR and CDR2 FQNEAQ (reference sequence). V lost 2 bases and J lost 5; bases outside the gene matches: 9. CDR3 residues: CASSLSGTNPHNEQFF. CDR3 DNA: TGTGCCAGCAGCTTATCCGGGACTAATCCCCACAATGAGCAGTTCTTC.

V and J are TRBV6-5 and TRBJ2-7, with D tentatively TRBD2 (5 bases). Germline assignment: CDR1 MNHEY and CDR2 SVGAGI. The CDR3 is 14 residues long. Trimming pared 8 bases from V and 3 bases from J, leaving 17 bases between. The CDR3 protein is CASGRPPRDYEQYF. The CDR3 nucleotides are TGTGCCAGCGGTCGCCCCCCACGGGACTACGAGCAGTACTTC.

This clone was found once. The V gene is TRBV9, the J gene TRBJ2-1, with 11 bases matching TRBD2. Germline V gene data show CDR1 as SGDLS and CDR2 as YYNGEE. Trimming removed 3 bases from V and 12 bases from J; junction bases left unmatched: 11. The CDR3 is 15 residues long. CDR3 amino acids: CASSAGTSGFLSQFF. CDR3 DNA sequence: TGTGCCAGCAGCGCCGGGACTAGCGGTTTCCTGTCGCAGTTCTTC.

The rearrangement uses TRBV5-1 and TRBJ2-7; the match to TRBD1 covers 7 bases. The germline gives CDR1 SGHRS, CDR2 YFSETQ. Trimming cost V 0 bases and J 4 bases; bases outside gene matches: 10. The CDR3 consists of 16 residues. Here the CDR3 reads CASSLVVTGDKYEQYF. The CDR3 nucleotides are TGCGCCAGCAGCTTGGTCGTTACAGGGGACAAGTACGAGCAGTACTTC.

Note on this clone: The sample holds other DNA sequences that translate to the same CDR3. The V call is TRBV10-3, the J call TRBJ2-7, with D unclear. Germline V gene sequence: CDR1 ENHRY, CDR2 SYGVKD. The V end lost 3 bases, the J end lost 2 bases, and 5 bases lay between the germline ends. There are 12 residues in the CDR3. In nucleotides, the CDR3 is TGTGCCATCAGTGAAAGAACCTACGAGCAGTACTTC. Amino acid sequence: CAISERTYEQYF.

This sequence joins TRBV16 and TRBJ2-7; 8 nucleotides align to TRBD1. J lost 5 bases, V lost 4 bases, and 7 bases had no gene match. Germline V gene lookup returns CDR1 KGHSY and CDR2 FQNENV. The CDR3 is made up of 14 amino acids. The CDR3 DNA sequence: TGTGCCAGCAGCCTAGGACAGGGAACGCACGAGCAGTACTTC. Protein sequence: CASSLGQGTHEQYF.

The V and J genes are TRBV6-5 and TRBJ1-5; a weak D match, TRBD1 (5 bases). V lost 1 base to trimming and J lost 7 bases, with 11 bases between them. Germline values: CDR1 MNHEY, CDR2 SVGAGI. CDR3 length: 14 residues. The CDR3 spells CASSYYLGEQPQHF. In DNA form, the CDR3 reads TGTGCCAGCAGTTACTACTTAGGGGAACAGCCCCAGCATTTT.

V and J are TRBV11-1 and TRBJ1-1; 8 positions agree with TRBD1. CDR1 is SGHAT, CDR2 FQDESV, per germline (reference sequence). The CDR3 extends over 14 amino acids. The V segment lost 5 bases and the J segment 5 bases; nucleotides outside the gene matches: 7. The CDR3 region is CASSPGQGGTEAFF. CDR3 nucleotide sequence: TGTGCCAGCAGCCCTGGACAGGGAGGGACTGAAGCTTTCTTT. Full variable domain (rest looked up from reference TRBV11-1 and TRBJ1-1): EAEVAQSPRYKITEKSQAVAFWCDPISGHATLYWYRQILGQGPELLVQFQDESVVDDSQLPKDRFSAERLKGVDSTLKIQPAELGDSAMYLCASSPGQGGTEAFFGQGTRLTVV.

This clone appeared once. The genes are TRBV7-2 and TRBJ2-3; D unclear. Germline CDR1 is SGHTA and CDR2 is FQGNSA. The CDR3 has 12 amino acids. The V and J ends lost 5 bases and 0 bases respectively, with 3 bases between them. The CDR3 region is CASSPSTDTQYF. CDR3 nucleotides: TGTGCCAGCAGCCCTAGCACAGATACGCAGTATTTT.

The chain recombines TRBV27 with TRBJ2-1; 10 bases are shared with TRBD1. CDR1 and CDR2 from the germline V gene are MNHEY and SMNVEV (reference sequence). With V trimmed by 7 bases and J by 9 bases, 12 bases remained unmatched. The CDR3 totals 15 residues. CDR3 bases: TGTGCCAGCACTTCCCCCGGGACAGGGGCGGGTGAGCAGTTCTTC. Encoded protein: CASTSPGTGAGEQFF.

This chain joins TRBV9 and TRBJ1-5; tentative D call: TRBD1 (5 bases). CDR3 length equals 14 residues. Deletions cut 0 bases from V and 12 bases from J, with 16 bases between. CDR1 SGDLS and CDR2 YYNGEE come from the germline V gene. The CDR3 protein is CASSVEAEGTFQHF. The CDR3 coding sequence is TGTGCCAGCAGCGTAGAGGCGGAGGGGACTTTCCAGCATTTT.

The chain is built from TRBV6-5 and TRBJ2-5; perhaps TRBD1 as D (6 bases). The germline gives CDR1 MNHEY, CDR2 SVGAGI. The CDR3 runs to 13 residues. Trimming pared 6 bases from V and 5 bases from J, leaving 13 bases between. CDR3 residues: CASSSSQGETQYF. CDR3 in DNA: TGTGCCAGCAGCTCCTCCCAGGGGGAGACCCAGTACTTC.

This clone was counted between two and nine times. The genes are TRBV18 and TRBJ1-1; TRBD1 matches 7 bases. V was clipped by 3 bases and J by 3 bases; unmatched bases: 1. CDR3 size: 13 residues. CDR1 and CDR2 from the germline V gene are KGHSH and LQKENI. The CDR3 region is CASSPDRDTEAFF. CDR3 DNA: TGTGCCAGCTCACCTGACAGGGACACTGAAGCTTTCTTT.

The chain is built from TRBV7-8 and TRBJ1-1, with 7 bases that match TRBD1. Germline CDR1 and CDR2: SGHVS and FQNEAQ. V lost 5 bases and J lost 0; bases outside the gene matches: 6. CDR3 length: 15 amino acids. The chain's CDR3 is CASSLRQGMNTEAFF. Here the CDR3 DNA reads TGTGCCAGCAGCCTCCGACAGGGAATGAACACTGAAGCTTTCTTT.